These T cell receptor beta chains were read from a single sample in a study of CD8 T cells in Susac syndrome. TCRdb re-analysed the immunoSEQ multiplex PCR reads in MiXCR, keeping a single row per CDR3 protein. Of about 57,000 distinct CDR3 sequences in the sample, 93% were seen once. Input material: CD8+ T cells from PBMCs. Source of these receptors: a human donor with multiple sclerosis. CDR3s include the opening cysteine and the closing phenylalanine or tryptophan. The order of the fields is J gene, clone size, V gene, D gene, CDR3 DNA, CDR3 protein. The D gene is left open where the match is weak. The size field is filled for only some rows; it gives once, few, many or a size class.

j_call: TRBJ2-7; clone_size: once; v_call: TRBV10-3; d_call: TRBD1; cdr3_nt: TGTGCCATCAGTGGAGCGGGACAGGGGGTCTCCAACGAGCAGTACTTC; cdr3_aa: CAISGAGQGVSNEQYF
j_call: TRBJ2-4; clone_size: .; v_call: TRBV2; d_call: TRBD2; cdr3_nt: TGTGCCAGCAGTGAGGGGAGCGGGGGGAGCCGGAACATTCAGTACTTC; cdr3_aa: CASSEGSGGSRNIQYF
j_call: TRBJ2-5; clone_size: .; v_call: TRBV28; d_call: .; cdr3_nt: TGTGCCAGCAGTTTAGTCCCCTGGGGAGAGACCCAGTACTTC; cdr3_aa: CASSLVPWGETQYF
j_call: TRBJ2-7; clone_size: .; v_call: TRBV10-2; d_call: .; cdr3_nt: TGCGCCAGCAGTGAGACGCGGGGTCCGTACGAGCAGTACTTC; cdr3_aa: CASSETRGPYEQYF
j_call: TRBJ2-1; clone_size: .; v_call: TRBV29-1; d_call: .; cdr3_nt: TGCAGCGTTACAGACACCGATGAGCAGTTCTTC; cdr3_aa: CSVTDTDEQFF
j_call: TRBJ2-2; clone_size: .; v_call: TRBV12-3/TRBV12-4; d_call: .; cdr3_nt: TGTGCCAGCAGTCCACATAGGAGCGTTGCTTTCCCCGGGGAGCTGTTTTTT; cdr3_aa: CASSPHRSVAFPGELFF
j_call: TRBJ2-7; clone_size: .; v_call: TRBV11-2; d_call: .; cdr3_nt: TGTGCCAGCAGCGCCCTTCCGCAGGGCTCCTACGAGCAGTACTTC; cdr3_aa: CASSALPQGSYEQYF
j_call: TRBJ2-1; clone_size: .; v_call: TRBV27; d_call: .; cdr3_nt: TGTGCCAGCAGTTTATCCGGTATAGTTGAGCAGTTCTTC; cdr3_aa: CASSLSGIVEQFF
j_call: TRBJ1-1; clone_size: .; v_call: TRBV27; d_call: TRBD1; cdr3_nt: TGTGCCAGCAGTTTATCGAGGACAGGGGGCACTGAAGCTTTCTTT; cdr3_aa: CASSLSRTGGTEAFF
j_call: TRBJ1-5; clone_size: .; v_call: TRBV20-1; d_call: .; cdr3_nt: TGCAGTGCTAGAGCCCCATGGGAGTGGGGCAATCAGCCCCAGCATTTT; cdr3_aa: CSARAPWEWGNQPQHF
j_call: TRBJ1-1; clone_size: .; v_call: TRBV30; d_call: .; cdr3_nt: TGTGCCTGGAGTGAATTCCGGAACGGGGAGGCTTTCTTT; cdr3_aa: CAWSEFRNGEAFF
j_call: TRBJ2-7; clone_size: .; v_call: TRBV7-9; d_call: TRBD1; cdr3_nt: TGTGCCAGCAGCTCCCGGGACAGGTTCGAGCAGTACTTC; cdr3_aa: CASSSRDRFEQYF
j_call: TRBJ1-1; clone_size: .; v_call: TRBV12-3/TRBV12-4; d_call: .; cdr3_nt: TGTGCCAGCAGCGTAGGCACTGAAGCTTTCTTT; cdr3_aa: CASSVGTEAFF
j_call: TRBJ1-5; clone_size: .; v_call: TRBV12-3/TRBV12-4; d_call: .; cdr3_nt: TGTGCCAGCAGTTTAGGGGCAGCCGACAGCAATCAGCCCCAGCATTTT; cdr3_aa: CASSLGAADSNQPQHF
j_call: TRBJ2-5; clone_size: .; v_call: TRBV29-1; d_call: .; cdr3_nt: TGCAGCGTTGTAGGGGAAAGGGTCGATAAAGAGACCCAGTACTTC; cdr3_aa: CSVVGERVDKETQYF
j_call: TRBJ2-1; clone_size: .; v_call: TRBV7-9; d_call: .; cdr3_nt: TGTGCCAGTTACAGGGATGGCACCTACAATGAGCAGTTCTTC; cdr3_aa: CASYRDGTYNEQFF
j_call: TRBJ2-1; clone_size: .; v_call: TRBV27; d_call: .; cdr3_nt: TGTGCCAGCAGCCTACAGAGCTCCTACAATGAGCAGTTCTTC; cdr3_aa: CASSLQSSYNEQFF
j_call: TRBJ1-2; clone_size: .; v_call: TRBV4-1; d_call: .; cdr3_nt: TGCGCCAGCAGCCAAGATCGGGGCAGAGAGCCTACCTATGGCTACACCTTC; cdr3_aa: CASSQDRGREPTYGYTF
j_call: TRBJ2-3; clone_size: .; v_call: TRBV19; d_call: .; cdr3_nt: TGTGCCAGTAGTCTTGTTGATACTAGCACAGATACGCAGTATTTT; cdr3_aa: CASSLVDTSTDTQYF
j_call: TRBJ2-7; clone_size: .; v_call: TRBV28; d_call: .; cdr3_nt: TGTGCCGTAGACCTAGCAGGGGACCCCTACGAGCAGTACTTC; cdr3_aa: CAVDLAGDPYEQYF
j_call: TRBJ1-5; clone_size: .; v_call: TRBV27; d_call: .; cdr3_nt: TGTGCCAGCACCGGGGTTGGGGGTCAGCCCCAGCATTTT; cdr3_aa: CASTGVGGQPQHF
j_call: TRBJ2-2; clone_size: .; v_call: TRBV7-8; d_call: .; cdr3_nt: TGTGCCAGCAGCTTAGCGGGCACCGGGGAGCTGTTTTTT; cdr3_aa: CASSLAGTGELFF
j_call: TRBJ2-1; clone_size: .; v_call: TRBV7-9; d_call: .; cdr3_nt: TGTGCCAGCAGCTCGGGCCCATTCTACAATGAGCAGTTCTTC; cdr3_aa: CASSSGPFYNEQFF
j_call: TRBJ1-5; clone_size: .; v_call: TRBV3-1; d_call: .; cdr3_nt: TGTGCCAGCAGCCAAGAGGCGGGGGGGCAGCCCCAGCATTTT; cdr3_aa: CASSQEAGGQPQHF
j_call: TRBJ1-1; clone_size: .; v_call: TRBV5-1; d_call: .; cdr3_nt: TGCGCCAGCAGCTTGCGGACGGTGAACACTGAAGCTTTCTTT; cdr3_aa: CASSLRTVNTEAFF
j_call: TRBJ2-3; clone_size: .; v_call: TRBV18; d_call: .; cdr3_nt: TGTGCCAGCTCCCTGCCGGACGGACTTTTCCTGCAGTATTTT; cdr3_aa: CASSLPDGLFLQYF
j_call: TRBJ1-5; clone_size: .; v_call: TRBV29-1; d_call: .; cdr3_nt: TGCAGCGTTGTAACCAATCAGCCCCAGCATTTT; cdr3_aa: CSVVTNQPQHF
j_call: TRBJ1-2; clone_size: .; v_call: TRBV11-2; d_call: TRBD1; cdr3_nt: TGTGCCAGCAGAAAAACGGGACAGTACACCTTC; cdr3_aa: CASRKTGQYTF
j_call: TRBJ2-2; clone_size: .; v_call: TRBV13; d_call: .; cdr3_nt: TGTGCCAGCAGCCCCCAGGGGACCGGGGAGCTGTTTTTT; cdr3_aa: CASSPQGTGELFF
j_call: TRBJ1-5; clone_size: few; v_call: TRBV5-1; d_call: .; cdr3_nt: TGCGCCAGCAGCTTGGAACCTGACGGCCAGCCCCAGCATTTT; cdr3_aa: CASSLEPDGQPQHF
j_call: TRBJ1-2; clone_size: .; v_call: TRBV7-6; d_call: .; cdr3_nt: TGTGCCAGCAGCTTATTTGGCCCGCAAGCTAACTATGGCTACACCTTC; cdr3_aa: CASSLFGPQANYGYTF
j_call: TRBJ1-2; clone_size: .; v_call: TRBV4-3; d_call: TRBD1; cdr3_nt: TGCGCCAGCAGCCAAGAACGTACAGGGGGATTCTATGGCTACACCTTC; cdr3_aa: CASSQERTGGFYGYTF
j_call: TRBJ1-4; clone_size: .; v_call: TRBV6-5; d_call: .; cdr3_nt: TGTGCCAGCAGTTATGACGGATCAACTAATGAAAAACTGTTTTTT; cdr3_aa: CASSYDGSTNEKLFF
j_call: TRBJ1-4; clone_size: .; v_call: TRBV5-1; d_call: TRBD1; cdr3_nt: TGCGCCAGCAGCTGGAGGGACAGGGAAGGGGAAAAACTGTTTTTT; cdr3_aa: CASSWRDREGEKLFF
j_call: TRBJ2-2; clone_size: .; v_call: TRBV4-3; d_call: .; cdr3_nt: TGCGCCAGCAGCCAAGATCTCTACGGCGGAGGAAGGTCCGGCGGGGAGCTGTTTTTT; cdr3_aa: CASSQDLYGGGRSGGELFF